This T cell receptor (beta chain) was documented in a study of neurological immune-mediated disorders. MiXCR, run by TCRdb on the 5' RACE reads, gives a single entry per CDR3 protein. Of under 35,000 distinct CDR3 sequences in the sample, around 21% were seen once. The CDR3 covers 15 residues. From germline, CDR1 is ENHRY and CDR2 SYGVKD. The V gene lost 2 bases and the J gene lost 4 bases, with 14 bases spanning the gap. The source is a man aged 45-65 years with HTLV-1-associated myelopathy (HAM/TSP). The source material was CD4+ T cells from blood. This chain connects TRBV10-3 to TRBJ1-2, with a possible D match to TRBD1 (5 bases). The CDR3 loop is CAISEASGTAYGYTF. CDR3 in DNA: TGTGCCATCAGTGAGGCCTCCGGGACTGCCTATGGCTACACCTTC.